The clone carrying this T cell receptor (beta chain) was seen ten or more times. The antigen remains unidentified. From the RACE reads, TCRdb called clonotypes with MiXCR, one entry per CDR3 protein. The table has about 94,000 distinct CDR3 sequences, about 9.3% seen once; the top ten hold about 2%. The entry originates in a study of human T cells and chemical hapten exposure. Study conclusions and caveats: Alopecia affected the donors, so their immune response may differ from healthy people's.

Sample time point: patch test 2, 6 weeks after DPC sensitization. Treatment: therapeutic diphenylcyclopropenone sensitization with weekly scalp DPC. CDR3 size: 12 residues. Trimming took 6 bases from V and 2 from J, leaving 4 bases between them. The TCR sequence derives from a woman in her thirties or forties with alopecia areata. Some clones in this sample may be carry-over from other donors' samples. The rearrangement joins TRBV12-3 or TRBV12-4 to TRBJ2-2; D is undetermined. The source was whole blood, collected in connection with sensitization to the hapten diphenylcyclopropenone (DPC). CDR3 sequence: CASSYNTGELFF. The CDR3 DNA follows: TGTGCCAGCAGCTACAACACCGGGGAGCTGTTTTTT.